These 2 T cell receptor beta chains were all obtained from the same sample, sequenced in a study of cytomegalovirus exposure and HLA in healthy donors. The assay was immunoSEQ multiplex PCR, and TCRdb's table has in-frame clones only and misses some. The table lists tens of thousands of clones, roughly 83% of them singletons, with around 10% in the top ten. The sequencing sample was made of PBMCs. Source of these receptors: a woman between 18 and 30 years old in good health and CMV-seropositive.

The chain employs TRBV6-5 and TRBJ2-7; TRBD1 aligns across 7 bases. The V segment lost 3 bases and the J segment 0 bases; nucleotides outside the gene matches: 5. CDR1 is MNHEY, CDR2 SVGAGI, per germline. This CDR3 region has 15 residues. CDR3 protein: CASSYTGANSYEQYF. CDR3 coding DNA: TGTGCCAGCAGTTATACAGGGGCAAACTCCTACGAGCAGTACTTC.

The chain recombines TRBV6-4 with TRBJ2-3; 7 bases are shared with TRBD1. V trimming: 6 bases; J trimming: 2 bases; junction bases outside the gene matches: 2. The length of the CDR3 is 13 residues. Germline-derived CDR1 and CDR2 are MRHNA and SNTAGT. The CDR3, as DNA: TGTGCCAGCAGCGGACAGGCCACAGATACGCAGTATTTT. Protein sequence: CASSGQATDTQYF.